The 29 T cell receptor beta chains below were found in one sample sequenced in a study of cytomegalovirus exposure and HLA in healthy donors. Primers: 60 Vbeta forward and 13 Jbeta reverse. The assay was immunoSEQ multiplex PCR, and TCRdb's table has in-frame clones only and misses some. Altogether about 200,000 clones are present, about 85% being singletons, with the ten largest covering 1.5% to 2%. Specimen: PBMCs. The source of these receptors is a woman in her fifties or sixties in good health and CMV-seronegative.

This clone occurred once. CDR3 protein: CASSPPGTGNEQFF. Here the CDR3 DNA reads TGTGCCAGCAGCCCACCCGGGACAGGGAATGAGCAGTTCTTC. This chain uses TRBV5-4 with TRBJ2-1; 9 nucleotides match TRBD1. Trimming took 4 bases from V and 7 from J; bases not matched to a gene: 6. The CDR3 extends over 14 amino acids. Germline CDR1 is SGHNT and CDR2 is YYREEE (reference sequence).

In DNA form, the CDR3 reads TGCAGCGTTGTTTTATTGGGGAGTACTGAAGCTTTCTTT. It translates to CSVVLLGSTEAFF. This chain connects TRBV29-1 to TRBJ1-1; D call uncertain. CDR3 length: 13 residues. Germline values: CDR1 SQVTM, CDR2 ANQGSEA. V gave up 4 bases and J gave up 5 bases, with 14 bases separating them.

The chain recombines TRBV9 with TRBJ2-6; no firm D call. The CDR3 is made up of 18 amino acids. Trimming left V 3 bases short and J 0 bases short, with 16 bases between. Germline V gene data show CDR1 as SGDLS and CDR2 as YYNGEE. The CDR3 DNA reads TGTGCCAGCAGCGGAGGATCGACGGAAACCTCTGGGGCCAACGTCCTGACTTTC. As protein: CASSGGSTETSGANVLTF.

The CDR3 DNA follows: TGTGCCATCAGTGAGTCGCCGGAGGGCCCGTCAAACTACGAGCAGTACTTC. Encoded protein: CAISESPEGPSNYEQYF. V gene TRBV10-3 combines with J gene TRBJ2-7; possibly TRBD2 for D (6 bases). This CDR3 contains 17 residues. V was clipped by 0 bases and J by 3 bases, with 18 bases between them. Germline CDR1 and CDR2: ENHRY and SYGVKD.

This sequence joins TRBV5-1 and TRBJ2-3; no reliable D call. Germline values: CDR1 SGHRS, CDR2 YFSETQ. The CDR3 extends over 14 amino acids. Trimming removed 2 bases from V and 2 bases from J, with 9 bases in between. DNA for the CDR3: TGCGCCAGCAGCTTAATGGAGAACACAGATACGCAGTATTTT. This translates into CASSLMENTDTQYF.

The rearrangement joins TRBV18 to TRBJ2-5; D is uncertain. Trimming took 2 bases from V and 2 from J, leaving 12 bases between them. There are 15 residues in the CDR3. Germline CDR1 reads KGHSH; CDR2 reads LQKENI. This CDR3 is CASSPELASQETQYF. CDR3 DNA sequence: TGTGCCAGCTCACCAGAACTCGCTTCGCAAGAGACCCAGTACTTC.

This clone was observed once. The chain has TRBV7-8 and TRBJ2-3; weak D call: TRBD2 (5 bases). The CDR3 sequence is 15 residues long. V lost 3 bases and J 6 bases, leaving 16 bases between the germline ends. In germline, CDR1 is SGHVS, CDR2 FQNEAQ. The chain's CDR3 is CASSLGGQAPDTQYF. Here the CDR3 DNA reads TGTGCCAGCAGCTTGGGCGGGCAGGCCCCCGATACGCAGTATTTT.

This clone was counted a single time. This chain links TRBV4-2 with TRBJ2-4; TRBD1 might be the D (6 bases). CDR1 is LGHNA, CDR2 YNFKEQ, per germline. V was cut by 0 bases and J by 0 bases, with 15 bases left in between. This CDR3 comprises 18 residues. Written as DNA, the CDR3 is TGTGCCAGCAGCCAAGATTTGCCGGACAGCGTAGCCAAAAACATTCAGTACTTC. Translating it yields CASSQDLPDSVAKNIQYF.

This clone was counted once. The rearrangement links TRBV9 to TRBJ2-2; weak D call: TRBD2 (5 bases). The CDR3 totals 15 residues. V lost 4 bases to trimming and J lost 8 bases, with 18 bases between them. Germline CDR1 reads SGDLS; CDR2 reads YYNGEE. In nucleotides, the CDR3 is TGTGCCAGCAGCCCCATCCTAGCCGCAGGTGGGGAGCTGTTTTTT. Amino acids: CASSPILAAGGELFF.

This clone was found many times. The rearrangement links TRBV9 to TRBJ2-1; 9 nucleotides line up with TRBD2. The CDR3 spans 15 residues. With 4 bases clipped from V and 8 bases from J, the junction kept 10 bases outside the gene matches. In germline, CDR1 is SGDLS, CDR2 YYNGEE. CDR3 residues: CASSPRGSGSYEQFF. In DNA, the CDR3 is TGTGCCAGCAGCCCTCGCGGTAGCGGGAGTTATGAGCAGTTCTTC.

The chain couples TRBV7-9 to TRBJ1-3; D is perhaps TRBD1 (5 bases). This CDR3 has 13 residues. In germline, CDR1 is SEHNR, CDR2 FQNEAQ (reference sequence). Trimming cost V 5 bases and J 1 base, with 6 bases left between them. This chain's CDR3 is CASSGGSGNTIYF. The CDR3 DNA reads TGTGCCAGCAGCGGGGGGTCTGGAAACACCATATATTTT. Together with reference TRBV7-9 and TRBJ1-3, the CDR3 gives the full variable domain: DTGVSQNPRHKITKRGQNVTFRCDPISEHNRLYWYRQTLGQGPEFLTYFQNEAQLEKSRLLSDRFSAERPKGSFSTLEIQRTEQGDSAMYLCASSGGSGNTIYFGEGSWLTVV.

This clone was detected a few times. The rearrangement joins TRBV4-3 to TRBJ2-1; D may be TRBD1 (5 bases). V was shortened by 0 bases and J by 4 bases, with 19 bases between the two germline ends. Per the germline V gene, CDR1 is LGHNA and CDR2 is YSLEER. The CDR3 covers 18 residues. DNA for the CDR3: TGCGCCAGCAGCCAAGACACGGGCAGGCTAGGGGCTTACAATGAGCAGTTCTTC. Protein: CASSQDTGRLGAYNEQFF.

This rearrangement joins TRBV19 to TRBJ1-5, with 7 bases lining up with TRBD1. V gave up 2 bases and J gave up 6 bases; unmatched junction bases: 7. CDR1 and CDR2 from the germline V gene are LNHDA and SQIVND (reference sequence). This CDR3 comprises 15 residues. CDR3 in DNA: TGTGCCAGTAGTATACAAGACAGGGTGGGTCAGCCCCAGCATTTT. Its translation: CASSIQDRVGQPQHF.

The rearrangement links TRBV5-6 to TRBJ2-7, with 10 bases lining up with TRBD1. The CDR3 runs to 15 residues. Trimming at V came to 3 bases and at J to 7 bases, leaving 10 bases not matched to a gene. In germline, CDR1 is SGHDT, CDR2 YYEEEE. DNA of the CDR3: TGTGCCAGCAGCTGGGAGACAGGGGGCATGGGGGAGCAGTACTTC. Translating gives CASSWETGGMGEQYF.

V and J are TRBV9 and TRBJ1-4; maybe TRBD1 (6 bases). V was shortened by 4 bases and J by 5 bases, with 12 bases between the two germline ends. The CDR3 sequence is 14 residues long. Looked up from germline, CDR1 is SGDLS and CDR2 is YYNGEE. CDR3 sequence: CASSFGQKNEKLFF. The CDR3 nucleotides read TGTGCCAGCAGCTTCGGACAGAAGAATGAAAAACTGTTTTTT.

The rearrangement joins TRBV10-3 to TRBJ1-4, with 7 bases lining up with TRBD1. The germline CDR1 and CDR2 sequences are ENHRY and SYGVKD. This CDR3 comprises 14 residues. Losses at the gene ends were 6 bases for V and 4 bases for J; bases not matched to a gene: 5. Here the CDR3 DNA reads TGTGCCATCAGCCCCGGGACAGATAATGAAAAACTGTTTTTT. It codes for CAISPGTDNEKLFF.

The V gene is TRBV11-3, the J gene TRBJ2-1, with a tentative D call TRBD1 (6 bases). Trimming took 9 bases from V and 1 from J, leaving 13 bases between them. Germline lookup yields CDR1 SGHNT and CDR2 YENEEA. The CDR3 consists of 14 residues. The CDR3 protein is CASAQGPSYNEQFF. CDR3 bases: TGTGCCAGTGCTCAGGGGCCTTCCTACAATGAGCAGTTCTTC.

The genes are TRBV6-1 and TRBJ2-2, with D perhaps matching TRBD2 (6 bases). The germline CDR1 and CDR2 sequences are MNHNS and SASEGT. The CDR3 sequence is 15 residues long. Trimming took off 2 bases at V and 5 bases at J, with 12 bases between the two ends. The CDR3 DNA reads as TGTGCCAGCAGTGAATGGAGGGAAAGGACCGGGGAGCTGTTTTTT. Protein: CASSEWRERTGELFF.

CDR3: CASSLSGAHQPQHF. Here the CDR3 DNA reads TGTGCCAGCAGCTTGTCGGGAGCACATCAGCCCCAGCATTTT. The gene calls are TRBV7-6 and TRBJ1-5, with no clear D. Germline V gene lookup returns CDR1 SGHVS and CDR2 FNYEAQ. The V and J ends lost 3 bases and 5 bases respectively, with 11 bases between them. CDR3 size: 14 residues.

The chain has TRBV7-2 and TRBJ1-5, with D unresolved. V lost 2 bases and J lost 2, with 10 bases in between. Germline V gene lookup returns CDR1 SGHTA and CDR2 FQGNSA. The CDR3 has 15 residues. The CDR3 DNA reads as TGTGCCAGCAGCTTAAATAACGGGGGCAATCAGCCCCAGCATTTT. Translating it yields CASSLNNGGNQPQHF. The variable domain in full, with the rest retrieved from reference TRBV7-2 and TRBJ1-5, is GAGVSQSPSNKVTEKGKDVELRCDPISGHTALYWYRQSLGQGLEFLIYFQGNSAPDKSGLPSDRFSAERTGGSVSTLTIQRTQQEDSAVYLCASSLNNGGNQPQHFGDGTRLSIL.

The chain is built from TRBV28 and TRBJ1-1; TRBD1 aligns across 8 bases. Germline trimming cut 6 bases from V and 10 bases from J; bases unmatched to any gene: 7. The CDR3 extends over 12 amino acids. The germline V gene encodes CDR1 MDHEN and CDR2 SYDVKM. The chain's CDR3 is CASSLLQGGAFF. The DNA for the CDR3 is TGTGCCAGCAGCCTCTTACAGGGGGGAGCTTTCTTT.

The sample holds one count of this clone. V is TRBV15 and J is TRBJ2-7; 7 positions match TRBD1. The CDR3 covers 15 residues. CDR1 is LNHNV, CDR2 YYDKDF, per germline (reference sequence). V was clipped by 1 base and J by 7 bases; unmatched bases: 10. CDR3: CATSRGDRSTSEQYF. The CDR3 bases are TGTGCCACCAGCAGAGGGGACAGATCTACGTCGGAGCAGTACTTC.

Only one count was recorded for this clone. A read error may account for a junction end that differs from germline. The rearrangement uses TRBV29-1 and TRBJ1-5; D is uncertain. The CDR3 is 14 amino acids. The germline V gene has CDR1 SQVTM and CDR2 ANQGSEA. The CDR3 spells CSVQEGTGNQPQHF. CDR3 sequence (DNA): TGCAGCGTTCAAGAGGGCACGGGCAATCAGCCCCAGCATTTT.

The chain employs TRBV5-1 and TRBJ1-2, with 7 nucleotides matching TRBD1. The J segment lost 1 base and the V segment lost 0 bases, leaving 3 bases of the junction unmatched. The CDR3 totals 15 residues. Germline V lookup: CDR1 SGHRS, CDR2 YFSETQ. The CDR3 DNA follows: TGCGCCAGCAGCTTGGCGGGGGACAGTAACTATGGCTACACCTTC. It is translated as CASSLAGDSNYGYTF.

This chain joins TRBV5-5 and TRBJ2-7; 9 bases agree with TRBD1. Germline V gene sequence: CDR1 SGHKS, CDR2 YYEKEE (reference sequence). This CDR3 has 15 residues. Trimming took 1 base from V and 2 from J; bases not matched to a gene: 4. The DNA of the CDR3 is TGTGCCAGCAGCTTGACGGGACAGGGACCCTACGAGCAGTACTTC. It yields the protein CASSLTGQGPYEQYF.

This clone was counted ten times or more. The genes are TRBV6-1 and TRBJ1-1; D is unresolved. Germline CDR1 is MNHNS and CDR2 is SASEGT. Trimming shortened V by 6 bases and J by 0 bases, and 8 bases separated the two germline ends. The CDR3 is 13 residues long. CDR3 region: CASRRQMNTEAFF. CDR3 coding DNA: TGTGCCAGCAGAAGACAAATGAACACTGAAGCTTTCTTT.

A few counts support this clone. The V gene is TRBV30, the J gene TRBJ1-1, with D perhaps TRBD1 (5 bases). The CDR3 loop spans 13 amino acids. Trimming pared 0 bases from V and 5 bases from J, leaving 10 bases between. Germline CDR1 is GTSNPN and CDR2 is SVGIG (reference sequence). CDR3 DNA sequence: TGTGCCTGGAGTGTAGCAGGGTATACTGAAGCTTTCTTT. Residues: CAWSVAGYTEAFF.

The rearrangement joins TRBV2 to TRBJ2-3, with unresolved D. CDR3 length: 13 amino acids. V dropped 6 bases and J dropped 1 base, with 8 bases sitting between them. Germline V gene data show CDR1 as SNHLY and CDR2 as FYNNEI. CDR3 sequence: CASSPRRTDTQYF. DNA for the CDR3: TGTGCCAGCAGCCCCAGGCGCACAGATACGCAGTATTTT.

V gene TRBV2 combines with J gene TRBJ2-7; D perhaps matches TRBD1 (5 bases). The CDR3 is 11 residues long. Trimming removed 6 bases from V and 6 bases from J, with 9 bases in between. The germline gives CDR1 SNHLY, CDR2 FYNNEI. CDR3 amino acids: CASRAGFEQYF. The CDR3 DNA sequence: TGTGCCAGCAGAGCAGGGTTCGAGCAGTACTTC.